Listed below are T cell receptor beta chains from one sample, sequenced in a study of metastatic and nonmetastatic thyroid tumors. TCRdb reprocessed the PCR reads using MiXCR. The sample shows some 19,000 clones, 34% of them seen only once. The sample consisted of tumor tissue. Receptors originate from a female donor with papillary thyroid cancer or a benign thyroid nodule (not recorded which). Some clones in this sample may be carry-over from other donors' samples. Each CDR3 is given with its conserved first and last residue. The order of the fields is J gene, clone size, D gene, V gene, CDR3 protein, CDR3 DNA. D genes are given only for firm matches. For some rows the clone size is stated as once, few or many, or as a class when expanded; others skip it.

j_gene: TRBJ2-6; abundance: many; d_gene: NA; v_gene: TRBV3-1; CDR3aa: CASSQGGANVLTF; CDR3nt: TGTGCCAGCAGCCAAGGTGGGGCCAACGTCCTGACTTTC
j_gene: TRBJ2-7; abundance: NA; d_gene: TRBD1; v_gene: TRBV6-1; CDR3aa: CASSRGFSYEQYF; CDR3nt: TGTGCCAGCAGCAGGGGGTTCTCCTACGAGCAGTACTTC
j_gene: TRBJ2-1; abundance: medium-sized; d_gene: TRBD2; v_gene: TRBV20-1; CDR3aa: CSTKRESSYNEQFF; CDR3nt: TGCAGTACGAAGCGGGAGAGCTCCTACAATGAGCAGTTCTTC
j_gene: TRBJ2-2; abundance: once; d_gene: NA; v_gene: TRBV11-1; CDR3aa: CASSLAAFRTANTGELFF; CDR3nt: TGTGCCAGCAGCTTAGCCGCGTTTAGGACAGCGAACACCGGGGAGCTGTTTTTT
j_gene: TRBJ1-1; abundance: many; d_gene: NA; v_gene: TRBV6-1; CDR3aa: CASSPWAGRTEAFF; CDR3nt: TGTGCCAGCAGTCCATGGGCAGGGAGGACTGAAGCTTTCTTT
j_gene: TRBJ2-2; abundance: NA; d_gene: TRBD2; v_gene: TRBV20-1; CDR3aa: CSASGRPNTGELFF; CDR3nt: TGCAGTGCTAGCGGGAGGCCGAACACCGGGGAGCTGTTTTTT
j_gene: TRBJ2-5; abundance: few; d_gene: NA; v_gene: TRBV6-2/TRBV6-3; CDR3aa: CASSYSTSGERETQYF; CDR3nt: TGTGCCAGCAGTTACTCAACCTCAGGGGAAAGGGAGACACAGTACTTC
j_gene: TRBJ1-1; abundance: once; d_gene: TRBD1; v_gene: TRBV19; CDR3aa: CASSPRTGDFTEAFF; CDR3nt: TGTGCCAGTAGTCCGAGGACAGGGGATTTCACTGAAGCTTTCTTT
j_gene: TRBJ1-6; abundance: NA; d_gene: NA; v_gene: TRBV28; CDR3aa: CASRAGGGGSPLHF; CDR3nt: TGTGCCAGCAGGGCGGGGGGTGGTGGGTCACCCCTCCACTTT
j_gene: TRBJ2-7; abundance: few; d_gene: NA; v_gene: TRBV6-1; CDR3aa: CASSELPIGKSSYEQYF; CDR3nt: TGTGCCAGCAGTGAATTGCCGATCGGGAAGAGCTCCTACGAGCAGTACTTC
j_gene: TRBJ2-2; abundance: few; d_gene: NA; v_gene: TRBV5-1; CDR3aa: CASGDGANTGELFF; CDR3nt: TGCGCCAGCGGGGACGGCGCGAACACCGGGGAGCTGTTTTTT
j_gene: TRBJ1-2; abundance: NA; d_gene: NA; v_gene: TRBV4-1; CDR3aa: CASSQVREIDYTF; CDR3nt: TGCGCCAGCAGCCAAGTGCGGGAGATAGACTACACCTTC
j_gene: TRBJ2-2; abundance: NA; d_gene: NA; v_gene: TRBV27; CDR3aa: CASSLGAEGRVGTGELFF; CDR3nt: TGTGCCAGCAGTTTAGGGGCCGAGGGCAGGGTCGGAACCGGGGAGCTGTTTTTT
j_gene: TRBJ1-2; abundance: NA; d_gene: NA; v_gene: TRBV11-3; CDR3aa: CASSFGSNYGYTF; CDR3nt: TGTGCCAGCAGCTTCGGGTCCAACTATGGCTACACCTTC
j_gene: TRBJ1-1; abundance: NA; d_gene: NA; v_gene: TRBV7-2; CDR3aa: CASSVVGGNTEAFF; CDR3nt: TGTGCCAGCAGCGTAGTCGGGGGGAACACTGAAGCTTTCTTT
j_gene: TRBJ2-1; abundance: many; d_gene: TRBD1; v_gene: TRBV5-4; CDR3aa: CASRQQGVAYSNEQFF; CDR3nt: TGTGCCAGCAGACAACAGGGGGTGGCTTATAGTAATGAGCAGTTCTTC
j_gene: TRBJ2-7; abundance: NA; d_gene: TRBD2; v_gene: TRBV28; CDR3aa: CASSSPGGAYEQYF; CDR3nt: TGTGCCAGCAGTTCCCCGGGAGGGGCCTACGAGCAGTACTTC
j_gene: TRBJ1-2; abundance: NA; d_gene: NA; v_gene: TRBV6-1; CDR3aa: CASRVRADYGYTF; CDR3nt: TGTGCCAGCAGGGTCCGGGCCGACTATGGCTACACCTTC
j_gene: TRBJ2-7; abundance: few; d_gene: TRBD1; v_gene: TRBV6-1; CDR3aa: CASSLGQAAGEQYF; CDR3nt: TGTGCCAGCAGCTTGGGACAGGCGGCCGGCGAGCAGTACTTC
j_gene: TRBJ2-3; abundance: NA; d_gene: NA; v_gene: TRBV20-1; CDR3aa: CSAGSTDTQYF; CDR3nt: TGCAGTGCGGGCAGCACAGATACGCAGTATTTT
j_gene: TRBJ2-1; abundance: medium-sized; d_gene: NA; v_gene: TRBV6-2/TRBV6-3; CDR3aa: CASSYNRVLRSYNEQFF; CDR3nt: TGTGCCAGCAGTTATAACAGGGTACTTCGCTCCTACAATGAGCAGTTCTTC
j_gene: TRBJ2-2; abundance: many; d_gene: NA; v_gene: TRBV5-5; CDR3aa: CASSFWQDTGEQFF; CDR3nt: TGTGCCAGCAGCTTTTGGCAGGACACCGGGGAGCAGTTTTTC
j_gene: TRBJ1-1; abundance: NA; d_gene: NA; v_gene: TRBV20-1; CDR3aa: CSARCPGNTEAFF; CDR3nt: TGCAGTGCTAGATGTCCAGGGAACACTGAAGCTTTCTTT
j_gene: TRBJ2-1; abundance: NA; d_gene: NA; v_gene: TRBV28; CDR3aa: CASSSSAADWGNEQFF; CDR3nt: TGTGCCAGCAGCAGTTCCGCGGCGGACTGGGGGAATGAGCAGTTCTTC
j_gene: TRBJ2-7; abundance: NA; d_gene: TRBD1; v_gene: TRBV11-2; CDR3aa: CASSPTGGESEQYF; CDR3nt: TGTGCCAGCAGCCCGACAGGGGGCGAATCCGAGCAGTACTTC
j_gene: TRBJ1-6; abundance: NA; d_gene: TRBD1; v_gene: TRBV7-3; CDR3aa: CASSLSGTEGSPLHF; CDR3nt: TGTGCCAGCAGCTTATCCGGGACAGAGGGTTCACCCCTCCACTTT
j_gene: TRBJ2-3; abundance: once; d_gene: TRBD2; v_gene: TRBV9; CDR3aa: CASSVSGRIDTQYF; CDR3nt: TGTGCCAGCAGCGTGAGCGGGAGGATAGATACGCAGTATTTT
j_gene: TRBJ2-4; abundance: few; d_gene: NA; v_gene: TRBV27; CDR3aa: CASRPFRAKNIQYF; CDR3nt: TGTGCCAGCAGGCCTTTCCGAGCCAAAAACATTCAGTACTTC
j_gene: TRBJ1-5; abundance: NA; d_gene: NA; v_gene: TRBV2; CDR3aa: CASSRGVRQEPQHF; CDR3nt: TGTGCCAGCAGTCGTGGTGTGAGACAAGAGCCCCAGCATTTT
j_gene: TRBJ2-7; abundance: many; d_gene: NA; v_gene: TRBV5-1; CDR3aa: CASSPGSYEQYF; CDR3nt: TGCGCCAGCAGCCCAGGGAGCTACGAGCAGTACTTC
j_gene: TRBJ2-7; abundance: few; d_gene: NA; v_gene: TRBV20-1; CDR3aa: CSARVPGYEQYF; CDR3nt: TGCAGTGCTAGAGTTCCCGGTTACGAGCAGTACTTC
j_gene: TRBJ1-2; abundance: NA; d_gene: NA; v_gene: TRBV7-8; CDR3aa: CASSLARYPEAYGYTF; CDR3nt: TGTGCCAGCAGCTTAGCCCGGTACCCCGAGGCCTATGGCTACACCTTC
j_gene: TRBJ1-6; abundance: NA; d_gene: NA; v_gene: TRBV25-1; CDR3aa: CASRKGSARLHF; CDR3nt: TGTGCCAGCAGGAAAGGGAGTGCCAGGCTCCACTTT
j_gene: TRBJ2-7; abundance: few; d_gene: TRBD1; v_gene: TRBV6-1; CDR3aa: CASIRDRGFNEQYF; CDR3nt: TGTGCCAGCATACGGGACAGGGGTTTCAACGAGCAGTACTTC
j_gene: TRBJ1-2; abundance: medium-sized; d_gene: NA; v_gene: TRBV6-1; CDR3aa: CASTSIYGYTF; CDR3nt: TGTGCCAGCACCTCAATCTATGGCTACACCTTC
j_gene: TRBJ2-2; abundance: medium-sized; d_gene: TRBD2; v_gene: TRBV20-1; CDR3aa: CSAPQAGANGELFF; CDR3nt: TGCAGTGCCCCACAAGCGGGAGCGAACGGGGAGCTGTTTTTT
j_gene: TRBJ1-5; abundance: NA; d_gene: NA; v_gene: TRBV20-1; CDR3aa: CSARSPHQPQHF; CDR3nt: TGCAGTGCTAGATCCCCCCATCAGCCCCAGCATTTT
j_gene: TRBJ1-1; abundance: NA; d_gene: NA; v_gene: TRBV27; CDR3aa: CASSLLGGPPEAFF; CDR3nt: TGTGCCAGCAGTTTATTGGGGGGTCCTCCTGAAGCTTTCTTT
j_gene: TRBJ1-5; abundance: many; d_gene: NA; v_gene: TRBV7-2; CDR3aa: CASSFQANQPQHF; CDR3nt: TGTGCCAGCAGCTTTCAGGCTAATCAGCCCCAGCATTTT
j_gene: TRBJ2-7; abundance: NA; d_gene: TRBD2; v_gene: TRBV20-1; CDR3aa: CSASPGLVYEQYF; CDR3nt: TGCAGTGCCAGCCCTGGACTAGTCTACGAGCAGTACTTC
j_gene: TRBJ1-1; abundance: many; d_gene: NA; v_gene: TRBV5-4; CDR3aa: CASSRDTRGVAFF; CDR3nt: TGTGCCAGCAGCAGGGACACCCGCGGGGTTGCTTTCTTT
j_gene: TRBJ1-2; abundance: many; d_gene: NA; v_gene: TRBV4-2; CDR3aa: CASSQDGGEIADYGYTF; CDR3nt: TGTGCCAGCAGCCAAGACGGGGGCGAAATTGCCGACTATGGCTACACCTTC